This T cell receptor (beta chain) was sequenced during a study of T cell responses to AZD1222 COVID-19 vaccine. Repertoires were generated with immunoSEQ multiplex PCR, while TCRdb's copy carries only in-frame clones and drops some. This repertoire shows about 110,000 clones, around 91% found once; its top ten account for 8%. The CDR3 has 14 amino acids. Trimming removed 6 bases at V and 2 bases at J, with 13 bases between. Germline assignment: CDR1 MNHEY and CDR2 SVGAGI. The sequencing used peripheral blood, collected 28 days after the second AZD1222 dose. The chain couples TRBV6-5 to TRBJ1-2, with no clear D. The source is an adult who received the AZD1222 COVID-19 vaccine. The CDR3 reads CASRPPQTNYGYTF. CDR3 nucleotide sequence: TGTGCCAGCAGACCCCCACAGACCAACTATGGCTACACCTTC.